This TCR beta chain was obtained from a study of OX40 agonist ivuxolimab in advanced cancers. As for the study in general: Ivuxolimab, an antibody that agonizes OX40 (CD134), was administered to the patients. The study, taken as a whole, reports: At doses 0.1 to 3.0 mg/kg, CD4+ and CD8+ clones expanded. The study found that CD8+ T cells averaged more expanded clones than CD4+.

TCRdb's table, derived via immunoSEQ multiplex PCR, lists solely in-frame clones and lacks some. The table has around 86,000 clones, about 93% seen once. Note on this clone: Its antigen is currently unknown.

The CDR3 runs 16 residues. The sample was CD4+ or CD8+ T cells sorted from blood, taken in a trial of the OX40 agonist ivuxolimab. The chain joins TRBV21-1 to TRBJ1-2; the DNA was not used to check the table's D call, TRBD1. TRBV21-1 is designated a pseudogene. The sequence was collected from an adult with an advanced solid tumor such as melanoma, head and neck, liver or kidney cancer. The CDR3 coding sequence is TGTGCCAAAGGGTCTCTCGCGAACAGGGAGTCGGATGGCTACACCTTC. Its translation: CAKGSLANRESDGYTF.